This TCR beta chain was sequenced for a study of cytomegalovirus exposure and HLA in healthy donors. Notes on the study in general: A later analysis linked a missense DCLRE1C variant to TCR beta V- and J-gene trimming. An analysis that was carried out later associated 15,000 to 20,000 TCR beta sequences with HLA alleles at 0.05 false discovery rate. In a later analysis, most CMV-associated TCR beta chains appeared HLA-restricted. One later analysis reportedly identified an Asian-associated ancestry cluster that showed fewer N-insertions than the roughly 620-donor mean.

A word on this clone: Its cognate antigen is unknown.

In germline, CDR1 is SQVTM, CDR2 ANQGSEA. The CDR3 has 14 amino acids. V lost 3 bases and J lost 6; bases outside the gene matches: 8. PCR involved 60 Vbeta and 13 Jbeta primers. The data were produced by immunoSEQ multiplex PCR, yet TCRdb's version contains in-frame clones alone and is incomplete. Among about 140,000 clones listed, around three quarters were seen once. The sample taken for sequencing was PBMCs. The V call is TRBV29-1, the J call TRBJ1-2, with 9 positions matching TRBD1. The receptor was derived from a woman aged 55-70 years in good health and CMV-seropositive. The DNA of the CDR3 is TGCAGCGTTGATAACAGGGGGCGGGGTGATGGCTACACCTTC. It codes for CSVDNRGRGDGYTF.